Each of the 8 T cell receptor beta chains below was sequenced from the same sample in a study of blood T cell repertoires in COVID-19. Sequencing used immunoSEQ multiplex PCR; TCRdb keeps in-frame clones, though not all of them. The sample comprises about 260,000 clones, approximately 88% of which are singletons, and 10% rests with the top ten. Source material: peripheral blood. These receptors were obtained from a woman between 65 and 79 years old with COVID-19, enrolled during active disease.

The chain uses TRBV30 and TRBJ2-1; D unclear. With 1 base removed from V and 8 bases from J, the gap between germline ends came to 6 bases. The CDR3 runs to 11 residues. The V gene's germline CDR1 is GTSNPN and CDR2 SVGIG (reference sequence). The CDR3 DNA sequence: TGTGCCTGGAGTGCACACGATGAGCAGTTCTTC. Translating it yields CAWSAHDEQFF.

V gene TRBV28 combines with J gene TRBJ1-1, with D hard to call. The V gene lost 7 bases and the J gene lost 1 base, with 13 bases spanning the gap. The CDR3 runs 14 residues. Germline V gives CDR1 MDHEN, CDR2 SYDVKM. Written as DNA, the CDR3 is TGTGCCAGCACCCCCCGCGGGGAGAACACTGAAGCTTTCTTT. The encoded protein is CASTPRGENTEAFF.

The chain is built from TRBV7-2 and TRBJ2-4, with 8 positions matching TRBD1. The ends lost 5 bases at V and 4 bases at J; junction bases unmatched: 7. Germline CDR1 is SGHTA and CDR2 is FQGNSA. The CDR3 contains 15 residues. CDR3 bases: TGTGCCAGCAGCCTACACCGGGACAGGAAAAACATTCAGTACTTC. It translates to CASSLHRDRKNIQYF.

The V call is TRBV3-1 (or the pseudogene TRBV3-2), the J call TRBJ2-2; unclear D gene. Trimming left V 1 base short and J 6 bases short, with 15 bases between. CDR3 length: 16 amino acids. In germline, CDR1 is LGHDT, CDR2 YNNKEL (reference sequence). The CDR3 coding sequence is TGTGCCAGCAGCCAAGCGACTCAAGTTGTCGCCGGGGAGCTGTTTTTT. This codes for CASSQATQVVAGELFF.

The rearrangement uses TRBV11-3 and TRBJ1-2; TRBD1 is a possible D gene (6 bases). V shed 0 bases and J shed 6 bases, with 20 bases lying between them. The CDR3 is 17 amino acids. Germline CDR1 is SGHNT and CDR2 is YENEEA. This CDR3 reads CASSLEWGRGHRNGYTF. The CDR3 nucleotides are TGTGCCAGCAGCTTAGAATGGGGTCGGGGACATAGGAATGGCTACACCTTC. Combining the CDR3 with reference TRBV11-3 and TRBJ1-2 gives the whole variable domain EAGVVQSPRYKIIEKKQPVAFWCNPISGHNTLYWYLQNLGQGPELLIRYENEEAVDDSQLPKDRFSAERLKGVDSTLKIQPAELGDSAVYLCASSLEWGRGHRNGYTFGSGTRLTVV.

The rearrangement links TRBV5-1 to TRBJ2-5, with D hard to call. This CDR3 has 14 residues. CDR1 is SGHRS, CDR2 YFSETQ, per germline. Trimming shortened V by 0 bases and J by 1 base, and 7 bases separated the two germline ends. The CDR3 bases are TGCGCCAGCAGCTTGGGTCAGTCCCAAGAGACCCAGTACTTC. Translated, it gives CASSLGQSQETQYF.

This sequence joins TRBV6-2 or TRBV6-3 and TRBJ1-1; the match to TRBD1 covers 8 bases. This CDR3 is built from 14 residues. Unmatched junction bases numbered 9, after V lost 5 bases and J lost 7 bases. Germline CDR1 and CDR2: MNHEY and SVGEGT. In nucleotides, the CDR3 is TGTGCCAGCAGTCCCGGACAGGGAAGGGATGAAGCTTTCTTT. It codes for CASSPGQGRDEAFF.

This clone was counted a single time. The same CDR3 can be traced to other DNA sequences in this sample. The CDR3 spells CSVGGRASYEQYF. The CDR3 DNA sequence: TGCAGCGTTGGTGGGAGGGCCTCCTACGAGCAGTACTTC. The chain carries TRBV29-1 and TRBJ2-7; 7 bases are shared with TRBD2. V lost 4 bases and J lost 0; bases outside the gene matches: 3. The CDR3 has 13 residues. Germline V lookup: CDR1 SQVTM, CDR2 ANQGSEA.